This TCR beta chain is drawn from a study of shared T cell receptors in the human thymus. The repertoire was sequenced with immunoSEQ multiplex PCR; TCRdb's copy has only in-frame clones and lacks some. The repertoire has a few hundred thousand clones, over 90% of them found once; the top ten carry approximately 0.02%. Germline lookup yields CDR1 GTSNPN and CDR2 SVGIG (reference sequence). This CDR3 is built from 14 residues. Trimming removed 0 bases from V and 8 bases from J, with 13 bases in between. The receptor was isolated from a human donor. The sample was thymocytes. The V and J genes are TRBV30 and TRBJ2-2, with D possibly matching TRBD1 (5 bases). CDR3 nucleotides: TGTGCCTGGAGTGTAGACAGAGCCAGGGGGGAGCTGTTTTTT. Translated, it gives CAWSVDRARGELFF.